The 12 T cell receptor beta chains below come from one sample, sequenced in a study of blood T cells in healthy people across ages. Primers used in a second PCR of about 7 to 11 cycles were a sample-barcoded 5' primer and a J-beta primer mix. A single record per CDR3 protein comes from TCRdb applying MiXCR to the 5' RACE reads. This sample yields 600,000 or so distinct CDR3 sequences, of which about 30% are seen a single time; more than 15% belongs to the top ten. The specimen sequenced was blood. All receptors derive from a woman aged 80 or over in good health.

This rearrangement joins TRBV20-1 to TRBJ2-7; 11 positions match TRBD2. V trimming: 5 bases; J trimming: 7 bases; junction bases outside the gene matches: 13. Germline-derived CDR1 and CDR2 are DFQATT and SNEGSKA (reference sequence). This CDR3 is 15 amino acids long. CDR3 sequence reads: CSAEDSGGDYNEQYF. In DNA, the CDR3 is TGCAGTGCTGAGGATAGCGGGGGGGACTACAATGAGCAGTACTTC.

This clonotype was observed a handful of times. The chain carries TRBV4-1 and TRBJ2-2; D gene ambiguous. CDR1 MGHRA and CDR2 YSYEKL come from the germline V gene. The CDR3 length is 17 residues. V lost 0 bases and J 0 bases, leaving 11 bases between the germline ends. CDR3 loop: CASSQDISDSNTGELFF. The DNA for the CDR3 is TGCGCCAGCAGCCAAGATATCAGCGACTCGAACACCGGGGAGCTGTTTTTT.

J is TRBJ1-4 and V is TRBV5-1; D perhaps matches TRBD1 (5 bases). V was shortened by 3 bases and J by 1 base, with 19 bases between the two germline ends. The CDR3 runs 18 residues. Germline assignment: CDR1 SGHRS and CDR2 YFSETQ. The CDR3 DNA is TGCGCCAGCAGCTGGGGCACGGGGGGTAAAAGAACTAATGAAAAACTGTTTTTT. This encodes CASSWGTGGKRTNEKLFF.

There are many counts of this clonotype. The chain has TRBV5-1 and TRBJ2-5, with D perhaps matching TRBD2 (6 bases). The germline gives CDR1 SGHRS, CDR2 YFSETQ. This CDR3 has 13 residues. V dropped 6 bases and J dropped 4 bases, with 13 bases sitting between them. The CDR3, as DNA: TGCGCCAGCAAGGCGGGGCTTTCAGAGACCCAGTACTTC. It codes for CASKAGLSETQYF.

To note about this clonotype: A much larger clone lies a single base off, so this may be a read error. The CDR3 sequence: CATQEEVRAEAFF. The CDR3 region has the DNA TGTGCCACCCAAGAGGAGGTTCGGGCTGAAGCTTTCTTT. The chain joins TRBV12-3 or TRBV12-4 to TRBJ1-1; the D is unclear. V was trimmed by 10 bases and J by 6 bases, leaving 18 bases between them. The CDR3 runs 13 residues.

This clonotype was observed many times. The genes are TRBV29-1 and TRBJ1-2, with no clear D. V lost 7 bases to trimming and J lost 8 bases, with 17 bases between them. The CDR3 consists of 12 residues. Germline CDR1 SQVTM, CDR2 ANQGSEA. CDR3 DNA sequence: TGCAGCGGCCTATCGGACCGTACGGGCTACACCTTC. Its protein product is CSGLSDRTGYTF.

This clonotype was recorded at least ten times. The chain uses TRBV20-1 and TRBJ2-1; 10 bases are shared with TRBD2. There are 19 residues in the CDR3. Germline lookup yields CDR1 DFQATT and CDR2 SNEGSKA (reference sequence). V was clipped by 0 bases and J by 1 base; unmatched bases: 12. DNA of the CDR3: TGCAGTGCTAGAGAGCGGCCTAGCGGGGGAAGTGGATCCTACAATGAGCAGTTCTTC. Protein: CSARERPSGGSGSYNEQFF.

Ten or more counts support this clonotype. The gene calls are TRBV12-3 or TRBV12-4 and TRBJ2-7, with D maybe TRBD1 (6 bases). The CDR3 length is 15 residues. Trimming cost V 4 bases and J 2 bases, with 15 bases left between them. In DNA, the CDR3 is TGTGCCAGCAGTTCACCACAGGGTATCCCCTACGAGCAGTACTTC. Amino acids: CASSSPQGIPYEQYF.

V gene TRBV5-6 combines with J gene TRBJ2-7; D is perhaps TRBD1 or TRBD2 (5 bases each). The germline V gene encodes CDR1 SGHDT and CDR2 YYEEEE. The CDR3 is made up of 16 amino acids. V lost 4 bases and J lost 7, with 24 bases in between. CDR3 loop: CASSGGPRGIYNEQYF. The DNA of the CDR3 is TGTGCCAGCAGCGGGGGACCGAGAGGGATATACAATGAGCAGTACTTC. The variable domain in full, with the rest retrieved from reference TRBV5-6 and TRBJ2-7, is DAGVTQSPTHLIKTRGQQVTLRCSPKSGHDTVSWYQQALGQGPQFIFQYYEEEERQRGNFPDRFSGHQFPNYSSELNVNALLLGDSALYLCASSGGPRGIYNEQYFGPGTRLTVT.

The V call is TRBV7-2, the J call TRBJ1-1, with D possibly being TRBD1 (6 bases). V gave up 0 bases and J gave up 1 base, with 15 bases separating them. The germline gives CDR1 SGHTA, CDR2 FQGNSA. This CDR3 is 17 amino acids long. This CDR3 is CASSLAPRGYGNTEAFF. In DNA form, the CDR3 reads TGTGCCAGCAGCTTAGCGCCGAGGGGGTACGGGAACACTGAAGCTTTCTTT.

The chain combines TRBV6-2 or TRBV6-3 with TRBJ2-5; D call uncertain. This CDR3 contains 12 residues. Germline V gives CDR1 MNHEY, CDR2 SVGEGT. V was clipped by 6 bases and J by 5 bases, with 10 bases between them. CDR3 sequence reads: CASSQSEETQYF. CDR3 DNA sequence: TGTGCCAGCAGCCAAAGTGAGGAGACCCAGTACTTC.

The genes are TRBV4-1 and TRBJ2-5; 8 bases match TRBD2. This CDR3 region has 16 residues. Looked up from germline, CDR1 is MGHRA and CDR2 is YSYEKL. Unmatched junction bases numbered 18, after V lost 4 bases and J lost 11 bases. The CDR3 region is CASSLLAGRMHNEQYF. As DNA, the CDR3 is TGCGCCAGCAGCCTTTTAGCGGGGCGAATGCACAATGAGCAGTACTTC.